This TCR beta chain emerged from a study of vaccination and CD4 T cells after COVID-19. Study context: There were six male and four female convalescents, and two of them were Hispanic. Post-vaccination samples were procured at a median of roughly 76 days following dose two (range 14 to 241).

As to treatment: approximately 11-day PBMC culture with coronavirus spike peptide pools or control peptides (ViraFEST assay). ViraFEST grew antigen-specific T cells using peptide pools, then sequenced TCRs. Scientists ran DNA taken from cultured CD4+ T cells through the Oncomine TCR Beta short-read assay for sequencing. Extraction of genomic DNA was performed on cultured CD4+ T cells. TCRdb recomputed calls from the PCR reads with MiXCR, one row per CDR3 protein. The sample consists of about 20,000 distinct CDR3 sequences, around 50% of them appearing once. With respect to this clonotype: The antigen remains unidentified.

V was trimmed by 0 bases and J by 7 bases, leaving 9 bases between them. This CDR3 spans 13 amino acids. The V gene's germline CDR1 is LNHNV and CDR2 YYDKDF (reference sequence). This clonotype was obtained from a human donor who had recovered from COVID-19. The chain is built from TRBV15 and TRBJ1-1, with D perhaps matching TRBD1 (6 bases). The sample taken for sequencing was CD4+ T cells from blood, cultured in vitro. CDR3 protein: CATSRDIGGEAFF. DNA for the CDR3: TGTGCCACCAGCAGAGATATAGGGGGTGAAGCTTTCTTT.